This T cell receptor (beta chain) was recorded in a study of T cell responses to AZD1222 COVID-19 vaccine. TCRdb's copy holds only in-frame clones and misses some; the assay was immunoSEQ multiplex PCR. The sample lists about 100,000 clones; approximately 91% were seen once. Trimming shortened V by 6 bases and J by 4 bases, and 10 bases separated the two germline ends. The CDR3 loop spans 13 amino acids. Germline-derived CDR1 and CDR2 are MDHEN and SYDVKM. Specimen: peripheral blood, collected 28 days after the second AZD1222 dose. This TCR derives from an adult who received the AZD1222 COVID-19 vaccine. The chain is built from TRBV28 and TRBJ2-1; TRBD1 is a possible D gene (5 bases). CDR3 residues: CASRGRQYNEQFF. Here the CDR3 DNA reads TGTGCCAGCAGGGGTAGACAGTACAATGAGCAGTTCTTC.